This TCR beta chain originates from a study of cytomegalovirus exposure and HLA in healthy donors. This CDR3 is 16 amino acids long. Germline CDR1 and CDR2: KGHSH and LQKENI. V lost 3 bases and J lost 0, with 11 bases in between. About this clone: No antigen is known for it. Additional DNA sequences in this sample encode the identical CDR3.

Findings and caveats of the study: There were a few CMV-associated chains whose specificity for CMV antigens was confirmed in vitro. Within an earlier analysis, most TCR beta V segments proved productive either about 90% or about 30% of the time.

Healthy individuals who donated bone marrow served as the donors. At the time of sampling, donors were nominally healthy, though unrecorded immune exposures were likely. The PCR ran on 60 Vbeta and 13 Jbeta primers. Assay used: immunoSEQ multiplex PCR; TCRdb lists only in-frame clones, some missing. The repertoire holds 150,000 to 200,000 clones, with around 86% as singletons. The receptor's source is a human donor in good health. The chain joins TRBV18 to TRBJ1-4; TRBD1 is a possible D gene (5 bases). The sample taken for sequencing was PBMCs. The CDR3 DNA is TGTGCCAGCTCACCCACGGACATCTCAACTAATGAAAAACTGTTTTTT. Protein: CASSPTDISTNEKLFF. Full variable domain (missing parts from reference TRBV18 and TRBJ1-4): NAGVMQNPRHLVRRRGQEARLRCSPMKGHSHVYWYRQLPEEGLKFMVYLQKENIIDESGMPKERFSAEFPKEGPSILRIQQVVRGDSAAYFCASSPTDISTNEKLFFGSGTQLSVL.